Listed below are T cell receptor beta chains from one sample, sequenced in a study of breast tumors, draining lymph nodes, adjacent tissues. TCRdb reprocessed the multiplex PCR reads with MiXCR, giving one entry per CDR3 protein. This table has approximately 210,000 distinct CDR3 sequences, about 30% appearing once. The material sequenced was axillary lymph node tissue. These receptors were collected from a female donor with breast cancer. Some clones in this sample may be carry-over from other donors' samples. Both conserved end residues are part of each CDR3. A D gene is named only where the DNA matches it firmly. Expanded clones are given a class, and other clones once, few, many or no size at all.

D,J,size,V,DNA,CDR3
NA,TRBJ1-1,many,TRBV20-1,TGCAGTGCCGCTGGGGGGGCTGAAGCTTTCTTT,CSAAGGAEAFF
NA,TRBJ2-7,many,TRBV6-2/TRBV6-3,TGTGCCAGCGGCACTACAAACTCCTACGAGCAGTACTTC,CASGTTNSYEQYF
TRBD1,TRBJ2-3,once,TRBV11-3,TGTGCCAGCAGCTCCCTCGGGACAGGGAATACGCAGTATTTT,CASSSLGTGNTQYF
TRBD2,TRBJ2-2,NA,TRBV12-3/TRBV12-4,TGTGCCAGCAGTTTCGCGGGGATGAGACTAGCGGGAGTTTTTACCGGGGAGCTGTTTTTT,CASSFAGMRLAGVFTGELFF
TRBD1,TRBJ2-7,many,TRBV2,TGTGCCAGCAGCCCCCAGGCGGGACAGGGGGCGGAGGAGCAGTACTTC,CASSPQAGQGAEEQYF
NA,TRBJ2-3,NA,TRBV29-1,TGCAGCGAGGACGGGACCGACACTACTACAGATACGCAGTATTTT,CSEDGTDTTTDTQYF
TRBD2,TRBJ2-3,many,TRBV15,TGTGCCACCAGCGCAGGACTAGCGGGAGACACAGATACGCAGTATTTT,CATSAGLAGDTDTQYF
TRBD1,TRBJ1-2,many,TRBV24-1,TGTGCCACCAGGGGACCGACAGGGGAAGGCTACACCTTC,CATRGPTGEGYTF
NA,TRBJ1-2,many,TRBV3-1,TGTGCCAGCAGCCAAAACCGAAACTATGGCTACACCTTC,CASSQNRNYGYTF
TRBD1,TRBJ1-3,NA,TRBV7-2,TGTGCCAGCACCGCCGGGACAGGTCTGAACACCATATATTTT,CASTAGTGLNTIYF
TRBD1,TRBJ1-5,NA,TRBV30,TGTGCCTGGAGTAGACGGGACAGAGTGAACAATCAGCCCCAGCATTTT,CAWSRRDRVNNQPQHF
NA,TRBJ2-6,once,TRBV9,TGTGCCAGCAGCCCACTGACTTTC,CASSPLTF
TRBD1,TRBJ2-1,many,TRBV5-1,TGCGCCAGTACCCCGGGACAGGGCTACAATGAGCAGTTCTTC,CASTPGQGYNEQFF
NA,TRBJ2-4,NA,TRBV14,TGTGCCAGCAGCCAAGCTCAGGCCGACCGAGTAGCCAAAAACATTCAGTACTTC,CASSQAQADRVAKNIQYF
TRBD2,TRBJ2-7,NA,TRBV20-1,TGCAGTGCTCGGACTAGCGGCCCCTACGAGCAGTACTTC,CSARTSGPYEQYF
NA,TRBJ1-1,few,TRBV13,TGTGCCAGCAGCGGGCCGGGGTTCACTGAAGCTTTCTTT,CASSGPGFTEAFF
NA,TRBJ2-1,many,TRBV20-1,TGCAGTGCTAGAGGCCGGTACAATGAGCAGTTCTTC,CSARGRYNEQFF
TRBD1,TRBJ1-4,NA,TRBV9,TGTGCCAGCAGCGGACAGGGAACCACCGGGGAAAAACTGTTTTTT,CASSGQGTTGEKLFF
TRBD2,TRBJ2-4,many,TRBV20-1,TGCAGTGCTCGACCGGGACTAGGATTTAGGGTTGGGAACATTCAGTACTTC,CSARPGLGFRVGNIQYF
NA,TRBJ2-3,many,TRBV5-1,TGCGCCAGCAGCCAAGGACATACCACAGATACGCAGTATTTT,CASSQGHTTDTQYF
NA,TRBJ2-1,NA,TRBV7-8,TGTGCCAGCAGCTTAGTAGGTAGCCCCCGCAATGAGCAGTTCTTC,CASSLVGSPRNEQFF
NA,TRBJ2-5,many,TRBV6-1,TGTGCCAGCAGTGGACTTTCAGGTGGAGAGACCCAGTACTTC,CASSGLSGGETQYF
NA,TRBJ2-7,many,TRBV6-2/TRBV6-3,TGTGCCAGCAGGCCTGGGTCCTACGAGCAGTACTTC,CASRPGSYEQYF
NA,TRBJ2-4,NA,TRBV5-8,TGTGCCAGCAGCTTGATTGGAGCCAAAAACATTCAGTACTTC,CASSLIGAKNIQYF
NA,TRBJ2-3,few,TRBV9,TGTGCCAGCAGCCCGTGGGCCCACTCTAGCACAGATACGCAGTATTTT,CASSPWAHSSTDTQYF
NA,TRBJ2-5,many,TRBV7-2,TGTGCCAGCAGCCGAGGGAAGGGGTCGTTGGAGACCCAGTACTTC,CASSRGKGSLETQYF
TRBD2,TRBJ2-1,many,TRBV5-1,TGCGCCAGCAGCTCACGTACTAGCGGGTCCCCCTACAATGAGCAGTTCTTC,CASSSRTSGSPYNEQFF
NA,TRBJ2-7,many,TRBV12-3/TRBV12-4,TGTGCCAGCAGTAGGGCAGGGCAGGGATACGAGCAGTACTTC,CASSRAGQGYEQYF
NA,TRBJ1-2,NA,TRBV12-3/TRBV12-4,TGTGCCAGCTCCCGGGGGGCACATAACTATGGCTACACCTTC,CASSRGAHNYGYTF
NA,TRBJ1-1,few,TRBV9,TGTGCCAGCAGCGTAGGGGTTGGGGTTGGGACTGAAGCTTTCTTT,CASSVGVGVGTEAFF
NA,TRBJ1-1,NA,TRBV5-1,TGCGCCAGCAGCCTGGGCCACTCGGGTAACACTGAAGCTTTCTTT,CASSLGHSGNTEAFF
NA,TRBJ2-5,many,TRBV20-1,TGCAGTGCTGCTAGGGAGACCCAGTACTTC,CSAARETQYF
TRBD2,TRBJ2-3,many,TRBV4-1,TGCGCCAGCAGCCAAATGGCTTCCGGGACTAGCGAAAAGGCCACAGATACGCAGTATTTT,CASSQMASGTSEKATDTQYF
NA,TRBJ2-5,many,TRBV15,TGTGCCACCAGCAGTGCACGACTCCAAGAGACCCAGTACTTC,CATSSARLQETQYF
NA,TRBJ2-2,NA,TRBV6-2/TRBV6-3,TGTGCCAGCAGTATTGGACATTTCACCGGGGAGCTGTTTTTT,CASSIGHFTGELFF
NA,TRBJ1-4,NA,TRBV2,TGTGCCAGCACGAAAAGGCGGGCATCAGCTAATGAAAAACTGTTTTTT,CASTKRRASANEKLFF
NA,TRBJ2-2,NA,TRBV12-5,TGTGCTAGTGGTTTCTTCACCGGGGAGCTGTTTTTT,CASGFFTGELFF
TRBD1,TRBJ1-6,many,TRBV12-3/TRBV12-4,TGTGCCAGCAGTTACAGGGGGAATAATTCACCCCTCCACTTT,CASSYRGNNSPLHF
NA,TRBJ2-7,many,TRBV6-1,TGTGCCAGCAGTGAAAGGCGGGGGCTCTCCTACGAGCAGTACTTC,CASSERRGLSYEQYF
TRBD1,TRBJ1-2,many,TRBV28,TGTGCCAGCAGCTTAAATACAGGGGGCGCCTATGGCTACACCTTC,CASSLNTGGAYGYTF
TRBD1,TRBJ1-5,once,TRBV2,TGTGCCAGCAGCGTACCGGGACAGCGCAGGAGCCAGCCCCAGCATTTT,CASSVPGQRRSQPQHF
NA,TRBJ2-2,many,TRBV3-2,TGTGCCAGCAGCCAAGGCCCTAGCCCCGGGGAGCTGTTTTTT,CASSQGPSPGELFF
NA,TRBJ2-5,many,TRBV15,TGTGCCACCAGCACTCGGTCAGGGCTACAAGAGACCCAGTACTTC,CATSTRSGLQETQYF
NA,TRBJ2-5,many,TRBV5-1,TGCGCCAGCAGCTTGGAAGGCAGCCGGCAAGAGACCCAGTACTTC,CASSLEGSRQETQYF
TRBD1,TRBJ1-6,many,TRBV20-1,TGCAGTGCTAGGGGGACAGGGGAATCACCCCTCCACTTT,CSARGTGESPLHF
TRBD1,TRBJ1-2,NA,TRBV7-6,TGTGCTAGAGACTCCGGGACAGGCTATGGCTACACCTTC,CARDSGTGYGYTF
NA,TRBJ1-1,NA,TRBV7-2,TGTGCCAGCAGCGTGACCCAGACTGAAGCTTTCTTT,CASSVTQTEAFF
NA,TRBJ1-1,many,TRBV7-9,TGTGCCAGCACCAAACAACTGGGGCAGGGGCGCGCTGAAGCTTTCTTT,CASTKQLGQGRAEAFF
TRBD1,TRBJ2-3,NA,TRBV2,TGTGCCAGCAGTGTTGGGACAGGCGATACGCAGTATTTT,CASSVGTGDTQYF